Listed here is a single TCR beta chain. The antigen remains undetermined. The data belong to a study of cytomegalovirus exposure and HLA in healthy donors. Study-level findings and limits: Associated with HLA alleles at 0.05 false discovery rate in a later analysis were around 15,000 TCR beta sequences. TCR association rates varied by HLA locus in a later analysis, with DRB1 highest and HLA-C lowest.

The PCR used 60 Vbeta and 13 Jbeta primers. Sequencing used immunoSEQ multiplex PCR; TCRdb keeps in-frame clones, though not all of them. This table holds about 190,000 clones, about 81% found once. V lost 11 bases to trimming and J lost 7 bases; unmatched junction nucleotides: 13. Germline V gene data show CDR1 as MNHNS and CDR2 as SASEGT. The length of the CDR3 is 15 residues. Healthy people donating bone marrow made up the donors. This chain links TRBV6-1 with TRBJ1-6; 8 positions agree with TRBD1. The source of this sequence is a man aged 25 to 40 in good health and CMV-seropositive. Sequenced sample: PBMCs. The CDR3 bases are TGTGCCGGTTGCCTAGGACAGGGACGAAATTCACCCCTCCACTTT. Its translation: CAGCLGQGRNSPLHF.